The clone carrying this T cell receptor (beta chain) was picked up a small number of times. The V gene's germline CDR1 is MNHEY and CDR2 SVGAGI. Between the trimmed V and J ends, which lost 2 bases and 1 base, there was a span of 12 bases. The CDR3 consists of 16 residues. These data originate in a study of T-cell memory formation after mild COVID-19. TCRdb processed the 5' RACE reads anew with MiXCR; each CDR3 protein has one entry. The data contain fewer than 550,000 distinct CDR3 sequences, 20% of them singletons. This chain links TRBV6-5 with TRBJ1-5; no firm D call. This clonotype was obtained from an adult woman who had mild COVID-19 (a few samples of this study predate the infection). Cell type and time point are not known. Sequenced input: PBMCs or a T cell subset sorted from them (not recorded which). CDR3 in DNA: TGTGCCAGCAGTTACACCCTCCTGGCCAGCAATCAGCCCCAGCATTTT. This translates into CASSYTLLASNQPQHF.